This TCR beta chain came from a study of cytomegalovirus exposure and HLA in healthy donors. About the research overall: Most genotyped donors, 75% to 85% of more than 300, had Caucasian-associated genetic ancestry.

This clone appeared a few times. Antigen specificity is unknown. Trimming pared 4 bases from V and 9 bases from J, leaving 23 bases between. CDR1 SGHDT and CDR2 YYEEEE come from the germline V gene. The CDR3 length is 16 residues. General observations from the study: The study recorded 150 to 200 TCR beta chains that were cytomegalovirus-associated. Clonal expansion, a later analysis showed, was greater in HLA-associated TCR beta chains than in equally common others.

The study ran its PCR with 60 Vbeta and 13 Jbeta primers. How the authors handled the data: An analysis performed later counted 70 million to 90 million unique TCR beta chains (roughly 11 million of them shared). The assay was immunoSEQ multiplex PCR, and TCRdb's table has in-frame clones only and misses some. D and trimming were read from the DNA, whereas the V and J calls and clone size are those reported in that table. Of around 65,000 clones listed, around 80% were seen once; the top ten hold about 51%. Sequenced sample: PBMCs. This TCR was sampled from a man in his fifties or sixties in good health and CMV-seropositive. V and J are TRBV5-6 and TRBJ2-1; TRBD1 is a possible D gene (6 bases). Here the CDR3 reads CASSLITGINPGEQFF. Written as DNA, the CDR3 is TGTGCCAGCAGCCTTATTACAGGGATCAACCCCGGTGAGCAGTTCTTC.